This paragraph covers one TCR beta chain sequence. The CDR3 length is 12 residues. The V gene end was trimmed by 4 bases and the J gene end by 13 bases; junction bases not matched to a gene: 7. Germline lookup yields CDR1 MDHEN and CDR2 SYDVKM. The data belong to a study of blood T cell repertoires in COVID-19. Across the whole study: In each case, the material was cDNA or gDNA derived from T cells, B-cell-depleted T cells, or PBMCs.

Clones were sequenced by immunoSEQ multiplex PCR, and TCRdb holds only the in-frame ones, with some missing. The sample contains fewer than 250,000 clones, roughly 83% of which appear only once. What was sequenced was peripheral blood. This chain connects TRBV28 to TRBJ2-7; TRBD1 aligns across 10 bases. The sequence came from a woman aged 45-65 years with acute or convalescent COVID-19. Here the CDR3 reads CASSSGGTGVYF. CDR3 nucleotide sequence: TGTGCCAGCAGTTCGGGGGGGACAGGGGTTTACTTC.